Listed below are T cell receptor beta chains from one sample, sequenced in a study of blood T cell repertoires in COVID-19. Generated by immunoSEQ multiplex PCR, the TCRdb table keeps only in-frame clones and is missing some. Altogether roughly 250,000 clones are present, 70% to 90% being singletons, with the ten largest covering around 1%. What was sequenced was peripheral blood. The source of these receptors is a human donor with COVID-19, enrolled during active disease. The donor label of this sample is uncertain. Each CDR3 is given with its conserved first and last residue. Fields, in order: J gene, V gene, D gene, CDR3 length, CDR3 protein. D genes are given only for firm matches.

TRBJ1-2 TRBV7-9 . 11 CASRLSYGYTF
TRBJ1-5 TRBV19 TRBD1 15 CASSPRLRQGQPQHF
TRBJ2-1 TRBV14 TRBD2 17 CASSHILAGQAYNEQFF
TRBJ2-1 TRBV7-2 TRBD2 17 CASSPSPGTSGYNEQFF
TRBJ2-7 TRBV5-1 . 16 CASSHGTPDYLYEQYF
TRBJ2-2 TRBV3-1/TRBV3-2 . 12 CASSLNTGELFF
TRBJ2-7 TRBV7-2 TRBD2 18 CASSLGRTSGVSSYEQYF
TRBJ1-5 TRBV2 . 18 CASSTSLDGVKSNQPQHF
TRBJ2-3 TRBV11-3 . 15 CASSLLAAGTDTQYF
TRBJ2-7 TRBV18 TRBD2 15 CASSPGTSGIYEQYF
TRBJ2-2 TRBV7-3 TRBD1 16 CASSLIPRGTTGELFF
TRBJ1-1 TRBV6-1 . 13 CASSDGENTEAFF
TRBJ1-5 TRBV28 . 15 CASSLKGAREQPQHF
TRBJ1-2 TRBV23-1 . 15 CASSPRPDRSYGYTF
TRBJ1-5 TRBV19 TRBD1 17 CASRDRVGLGSNQPQHF
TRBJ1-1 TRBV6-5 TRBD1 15 CASSRGQGGNTEAFF
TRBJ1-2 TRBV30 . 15 CAWSVRVRERHGYTF
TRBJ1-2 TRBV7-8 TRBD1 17 CASSLSGGRGTIYGYTF
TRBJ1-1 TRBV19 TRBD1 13 CASSIVDRDKAFF
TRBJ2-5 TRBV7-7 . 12 CASSRRGETQYF
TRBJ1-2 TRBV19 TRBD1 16 CASSTSRDRTNYGYTF
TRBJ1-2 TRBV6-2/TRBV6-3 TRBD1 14 CASSYPDRVYRYTF
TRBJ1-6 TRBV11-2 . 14 CASSSNSHNSPLHF
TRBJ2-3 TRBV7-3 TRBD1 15 CASSQDRGRVGTQYF
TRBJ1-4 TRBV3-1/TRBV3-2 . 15 CASSQDEGVGEKLFF
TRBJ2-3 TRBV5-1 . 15 CASTEADSFTDTQYF